This T cell receptor beta chain was captured by sequencing in a study of cytomegalovirus exposure and HLA in healthy donors. In the study overall: Among the approximately 380 donors who were genotyped, around 77% fell in the genetic ancestry cluster that is associated with self-reported Caucasian donors.

Whole-study results and caveats: An assumption of roughly uniform sequencing depth across donors underlay the presence/absence analyses.

V was clipped by 3 bases and J by 10 bases; unmatched bases: 8. This CDR3 contains 14 residues. Looked up from germline, CDR1 is MNHNS and CDR2 is SASEGT. With respect to this clone: Its antigen remains unidentified.

With 60 Vbeta and 13 Jbeta primers, the PCR was carried out. The data were produced by immunoSEQ multiplex PCR, yet TCRdb's version contains in-frame clones alone and is incomplete. The sample consists of 200,000 or so clones, 78% of them appearing once. Source material: PBMCs. This chain connects TRBV6-1 to TRBJ2-1, with 8 bases aligning to TRBD1. The sequence came from a woman in her thirties in good health and CMV-seropositive. The CDR3 sequence is CASSDGQGGWEQFF. CDR3 nucleotides: TGTGCCAGCAGTGACGGACAGGGTGGATGGGAGCAGTTCTTC.